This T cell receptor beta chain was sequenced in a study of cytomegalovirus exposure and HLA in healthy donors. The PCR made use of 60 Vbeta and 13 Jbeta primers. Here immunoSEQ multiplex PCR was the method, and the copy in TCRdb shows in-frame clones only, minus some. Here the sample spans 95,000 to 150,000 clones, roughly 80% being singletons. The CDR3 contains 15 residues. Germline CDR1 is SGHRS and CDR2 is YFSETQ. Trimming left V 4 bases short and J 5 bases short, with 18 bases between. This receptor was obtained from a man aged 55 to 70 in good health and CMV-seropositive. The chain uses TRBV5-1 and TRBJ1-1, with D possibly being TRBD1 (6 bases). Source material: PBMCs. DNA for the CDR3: TGCGCCAGCAGCCGGGGGGCGGTGGGGGAGACTGAAGCTTTCTTT. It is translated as CASSRGAVGETEAFF.